Listed here are 8 T cell receptor beta chains from one sample, sequenced in a study of response to subunit inactivated influenza vaccine. MiXCR was run by TCRdb on the RT-PCR reads, yielding one entry per CDR3 protein. The sample lists hundreds of thousands of distinct CDR3 sequences; about 18% were seen once. The sequenced sample was PBMCs from blood, obtained about 5 days after vaccination. The receptors derive from a man in his forties or fifties who received an inactivated influenza vaccine.

The J gene is TRBJ2-7, the V gene TRBV20-1; D is possibly TRBD1 (6 bases). Germline V gene data show CDR1 as DFQATT and CDR2 as SNEGSKA (reference sequence). The CDR3 is 15 amino acids. V was shortened by 1 base and J by 2 bases, with 15 bases between the two germline ends. CDR3 amino acids: CSARVPTGTTYEQYF. The DNA of the CDR3 is TGCAGTGCTAGAGTCCCGACAGGCACTACCTACGAGCAGTACTTC.

This clonotype was seen only a few times. The CDR3 DNA is TGTGCCAGCAGTTCCCGGGGAGGGGGGAACACTGAAGCTTTCTTT. This gives the protein CASSSRGGGNTEAFF. The chain is built from TRBV12-3 or TRBV12-4 and TRBJ1-1; a weak D match, TRBD1 (6 bases). The V end lost 4 bases, the J end lost 1 base, and 13 bases lay between the germline ends. The CDR3 contains 15 residues.

The rearrangement links TRBV7-9 to TRBJ1-6, with 7 nucleotides matching TRBD1. Germline-derived CDR1 and CDR2 are SEHNR and FQNEAQ (reference sequence). The CDR3 length is 14 residues. V gave up 6 bases and J gave up 5 bases; unmatched junction bases: 4. CDR3 region: CASRWGTDNSPLHF. Here the CDR3 DNA reads TGTGCCAGCAGGTGGGGGACAGATAATTCACCCCTCCACTTT.

The V gene is TRBV6-1, the J gene TRBJ2-5; 7 nucleotides line up with TRBD2. The V and J ends lost 4 bases and 1 base, in that order; junction bases with no gene match: 3. The CDR3 spans 14 residues. Germline V gene sequence: CDR1 MNHNS, CDR2 SASEGT. The CDR3 DNA is TGTGCCAGCAGTGTCGGGGGGAGCCAAGAGACCCAGTACTTC. Translated: CASSVGGSQETQYF.

The J gene is TRBJ1-3, the V gene TRBV12-3 or TRBV12-4; 7 bases match TRBD1. The CDR3 runs to 17 residues. With V trimmed by 4 bases and J by 2 bases, 11 bases remained unmatched. The CDR3 spells CASSSDKGAGPGNTIYF. Written as DNA, the CDR3 is TGTGCCAGCAGTTCCGACAAGGGGGCCGGTCCTGGAAACACCATATATTTT.

V and J are TRBV12-3 or TRBV12-4 and TRBJ1-4; D is unresolved. The germline V and J ends were trimmed by 1 base and 14 bases, with 11 bases remaining between them. The CDR3 loop spans 12 amino acids. CDR3 amino acids: CASSLGGGRLFF. CDR3 coding DNA: TGTGCCAGCAGTTTAGGCGGAGGGAGGCTGTTTTTT.

The genes are TRBV28 and TRBJ2-1, with D tentatively TRBD1 (5 bases). Germline CDR1 MDHEN, CDR2 SYDVKM. The CDR3 totals 14 residues. V lost 1 base and J 6 bases, leaving 10 bases between the germline ends. The CDR3 spells CASSLFGQVNEQFF. The DNA for the CDR3 is TGTGCCAGCAGTTTATTCGGACAAGTCAATGAGCAGTTCTTC.

This sequence joins TRBV29-1 and TRBJ1-4; possibly TRBD1 for D (5 bases). V was trimmed by 5 bases and J by 3 bases, leaving 10 bases between them. Germline values: CDR1 SQVTM, CDR2 ANQGSEA. The CDR3 has 13 residues. For the CDR3, the DNA is TGCAGCGTTAGCGGGGCTGCTAATGAAAAACTGTTTTTT. Translated: CSVSGAANEKLFF.